This is a list of T cell receptor beta chains from one sample in a study of cytomegalovirus exposure and HLA in healthy donors. The method was immunoSEQ multiplex PCR; TCRdb's version includes in-frame clones alone and lacks a portion of them. The data show roughly 150,000 clones, around 80% seen once. Specimen: PBMCs. These receptors were taken from a man aged 18 to 35 in good health and CMV-seropositive. Each CDR3 is given with its conserved first and last residue. D genes are given only for firm matches. Not all rows give a size; the values are once, few, many and, for expanded clones, a class.

D gene: .; clone size: .; V gene: TRBV2; J gene: TRBJ1-1; CDR3 protein: CASSDSQGLMNTEAFF; CDR3 DNA: TGTGCCAGCAGTGATTCCCAGGGGCTAATGAACACTGAAGCTTTCTTT
D gene: TRBD1; clone size: .; V gene: TRBV10-3; J gene: TRBJ1-1; CDR3 protein: CAISERRGGEWDTEAFF; CDR3 DNA: TGTGCCATCAGTGAGCGGCGAGGGGGCGAGTGGGACACTGAAGCTTTCTTT
D gene: TRBD1; clone size: .; V gene: TRBV5-6; J gene: TRBJ1-2; CDR3 protein: CASSGGTGEGGYPF; CDR3 DNA: TGTGCCAGCAGCGGCGGGACAGGGGAGGGCGGCTACCCCTTC
D gene: .; clone size: .; V gene: TRBV4-2; J gene: TRBJ2-5; CDR3 protein: CASSQDQKGETQYF; CDR3 DNA: TGTGCCAGCAGCCAAGATCAGAAGGGGGAGACCCAGTACTTC
D gene: .; clone size: .; V gene: TRBV27; J gene: TRBJ2-1; CDR3 protein: CASSSLSAADEQFF; CDR3 DNA: TGTGCCAGCAGTTCCCTCTCCGCCGCAGATGAGCAGTTCTTC
D gene: .; clone size: .; V gene: TRBV4-1; J gene: TRBJ1-2; CDR3 protein: CASSQGFSGPYGYTF; CDR3 DNA: TGCGCCAGCAGCCAAGGTTTTTCAGGGCCGTATGGCTACACCTTC
D gene: .; clone size: .; V gene: TRBV19; J gene: TRBJ2-6; CDR3 protein: CASGGGRSSGANVLTF; CDR3 DNA: TGTGCCAGTGGGGGGGGCCGTTCCTCTGGGGCCAACGTCCTGACTTTC
D gene: TRBD2; clone size: few; V gene: TRBV7-2; J gene: TRBJ2-3; CDR3 protein: CASSLVGGRAPDTQYF; CDR3 DNA: TGTGCCAGCAGCTTAGTGGGCGGGAGGGCGCCAGATACGCAGTATTTT
D gene: TRBD2; clone size: .; V gene: TRBV30; J gene: TRBJ2-2; CDR3 protein: CAWAGDYKTGELFF; CDR3 DNA: TGTGCCTGGGCCGGGGACTACAAAACCGGGGAGCTGTTTTTT
D gene: .; clone size: few; V gene: TRBV16; J gene: TRBJ1-5; CDR3 protein: CASSPTRGPQHF; CDR3 DNA: TGTGCCAGCAGCCCAACCAGGGGACCCCAGCATTTT
D gene: TRBD1; clone size: .; V gene: TRBV19; J gene: TRBJ2-7; CDR3 protein: CASSIRGPSYEQYF; CDR3 DNA: TGTGCCAGTAGTATAAGGGGGCCGAGCTACGAGCAGTACTTC
D gene: .; clone size: .; V gene: TRBV5-1; J gene: TRBJ2-2; CDR3 protein: CASSPTDGNTGELFF; CDR3 DNA: TGCGCCAGCAGCCCCACTGATGGGAACACCGGGGAGCTGTTTTTT
D gene: TRBD1; clone size: .; V gene: TRBV2; J gene: TRBJ2-1; CDR3 protein: CASKIGQGAYNEQFF; CDR3 DNA: TGTGCCAGCAAGATTGGGCAGGGGGCCTACAATGAGCAGTTCTTC
D gene: TRBD2; clone size: .; V gene: TRBV10-3; J gene: TRBJ2-5; CDR3 protein: CAISESGTSGQETQYF; CDR3 DNA: TGTGCCATCAGTGAGTCAGGGACTAGCGGGCAAGAGACCCAGTACTTC
D gene: TRBD2; clone size: few; V gene: TRBV6-5; J gene: TRBJ2-7; CDR3 protein: CASSHGAGASGEQYF; CDR3 DNA: TGTGCCAGCAGCCACGGGGCGGGAGCCTCTGGAGAGCAGTACTTC
D gene: TRBD2; clone size: .; V gene: TRBV18; J gene: TRBJ2-5; CDR3 protein: CASSPPGRSGETQYF; CDR3 DNA: TGTGCCAGCTCACCTCCCGGGAGGTCGGGAGAGACCCAGTACTTC
D gene: .; clone size: once; V gene: TRBV11-2; J gene: TRBJ2-1; CDR3 protein: CASSPGHLLNEQFF; CDR3 DNA: TGTGCCAGCAGCCCAGGGCATCTTTTGAATGAGCAGTTCTTC
D gene: .; clone size: .; V gene: TRBV6-6; J gene: TRBJ1-2; CDR3 protein: CASSATDRTAGYTF; CDR3 DNA: TGTGCCAGCAGTGCGACAGATAGAACGGCGGGCTACACCTTC
D gene: .; clone size: .; V gene: TRBV6-1; J gene: TRBJ1-2; CDR3 protein: CASSEGTQLPPNREISYGYTF; CDR3 DNA: TGTGCCAGCAGTGAAGGTACCCAACTTCCCCCAAACAGGGAGATAAGCTATGGCTACACCTTC
D gene: .; clone size: .; V gene: TRBV30; J gene: TRBJ2-5; CDR3 protein: CAWRNSETQYF; CDR3 DNA: TGTGCCTGGAGGAACTCGGAGACCCAGTACTTC
D gene: .; clone size: .; V gene: TRBV27; J gene: TRBJ2-1; CDR3 protein: CASSFIQTYNEQFF; CDR3 DNA: TGTGCCAGCAGTTTTATACAGACCTACAATGAGCAGTTCTTC